This T cell receptor (beta chain) is from a study of shared clonotypes between healthy human individuals. Sequencing used immunoSEQ multiplex PCR; TCRdb keeps in-frame clones, though not all of them. The sample has 2.3 million or so clones, approximately 95% seen once. This clone was recorded once. The CDR3 is 11 amino acids. The germline V gene has CDR1 DFQATT and CDR2 SNEGSKA (reference sequence). Germline trimming cut 8 bases from V and 8 bases from J; bases unmatched to any gene: 6. The sequence derives from a man aged 18 to 30 in good health. Some clones in this sample may be carry-over from other donors' samples. The gene calls are TRBV20-1 and TRBJ2-4; 7 bases are shared with TRBD2. Sequenced input: naive CD4+ T cells from PBMCs. The subset denotes: CD45RA+ positively selected. CDR3 nucleotide sequence: TGCAGTACTCCTGGGAGGGACATTCAGTACTTC. Translated, it gives CSTPGRDIQYF.